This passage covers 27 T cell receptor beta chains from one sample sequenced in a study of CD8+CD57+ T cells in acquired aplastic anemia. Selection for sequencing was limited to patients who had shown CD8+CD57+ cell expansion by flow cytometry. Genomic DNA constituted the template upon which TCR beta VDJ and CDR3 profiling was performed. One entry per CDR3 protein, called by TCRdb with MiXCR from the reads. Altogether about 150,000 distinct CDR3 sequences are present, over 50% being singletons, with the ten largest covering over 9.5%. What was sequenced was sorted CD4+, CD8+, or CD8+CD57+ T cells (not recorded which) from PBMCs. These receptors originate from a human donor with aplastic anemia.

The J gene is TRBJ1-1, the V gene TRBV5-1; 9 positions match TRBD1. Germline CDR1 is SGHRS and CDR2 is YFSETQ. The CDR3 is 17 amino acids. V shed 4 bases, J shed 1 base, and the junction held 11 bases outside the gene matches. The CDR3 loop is CASSQGNDRGRNTEAFF. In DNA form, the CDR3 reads TGCGCCAGCAGCCAGGGAAACGACAGGGGGAGGAACACTGAAGCTTTCTTT.

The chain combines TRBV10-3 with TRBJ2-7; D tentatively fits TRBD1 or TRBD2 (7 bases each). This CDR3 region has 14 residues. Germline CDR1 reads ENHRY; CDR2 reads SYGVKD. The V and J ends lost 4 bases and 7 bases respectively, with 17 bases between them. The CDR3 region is CAISGQGGNNEQYF. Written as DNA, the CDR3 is TGTGCCATCAGTGGTCAGGGGGGGAACAATGAGCAGTACTTC.

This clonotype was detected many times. CDR3 residues: CSAPPRGGGPGETQYF. In DNA form, the CDR3 reads TGCAGTGCTCCTCCTAGAGGGGGGGGTCCGGGGGAGACCCAGTACTTC. The V call is TRBV20-1, the J call TRBJ2-5; perhaps TRBD2 as D (7 bases). In germline, CDR1 is DFQATT, CDR2 SNEGSKA (reference sequence). The CDR3 has 16 residues. V was clipped by 5 bases and J by 5 bases, with 24 bases between them.

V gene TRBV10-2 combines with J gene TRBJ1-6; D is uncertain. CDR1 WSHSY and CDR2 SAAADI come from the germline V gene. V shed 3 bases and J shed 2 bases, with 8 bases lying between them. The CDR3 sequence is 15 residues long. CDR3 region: CASSEGQTYNSPLHF. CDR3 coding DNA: TGCGCCAGCAGTGAAGGGCAGACCTATAATTCACCCCTCCACTTT.

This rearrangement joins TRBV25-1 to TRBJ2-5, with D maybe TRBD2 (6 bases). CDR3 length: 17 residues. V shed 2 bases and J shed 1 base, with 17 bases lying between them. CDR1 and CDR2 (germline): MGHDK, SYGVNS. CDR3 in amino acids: CASSEPERALIQETQYF. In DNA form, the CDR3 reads TGTGCCAGCAGTGAACCCGAGCGGGCTCTAATCCAAGAGACCCAGTACTTC.

The CDR3 sequence is CASSQRDFPNTEAFF. The CDR3 DNA is TGTGCCAGCAGCCAGCGGGACTTCCCGAACACTGAAGCTTTCTTT. The chain recombines TRBV16 with TRBJ1-1, with TRBD1 as a possible D gene (5 bases). Trimming removed 3 bases at V and 1 base at J, with 12 bases between. CDR1 and CDR2 (germline): KGHSY, FQNENV. The CDR3 is 15 amino acids.

The CDR3 DNA reads TGTGCCAGTAGCGCCCGGGACAGGGACTTCCAGACCCAGTACTTC. As protein: CASSARDRDFQTQYF. The chain employs TRBV19 and TRBJ2-5; TRBD1 aligns across 9 bases. V lost 6 bases to trimming and J lost 6 bases; unmatched junction nucleotides: 11. CDR3 length equals 15 residues. Germline values: CDR1 LNHDA, CDR2 SQIVND (reference sequence). The variable domain in full, with the rest retrieved from reference TRBV19 and TRBJ2-5, is DGGITQSPKYLFRKEGQNVTLSCEQNLNHDAMYWYRQDPGQGLRLIYYSQIVNDFQKGDIAEGYSVSREKKESFPLTVTSAQKNPTAFYLCASSARDRDFQTQYFGPGTRLLVL.

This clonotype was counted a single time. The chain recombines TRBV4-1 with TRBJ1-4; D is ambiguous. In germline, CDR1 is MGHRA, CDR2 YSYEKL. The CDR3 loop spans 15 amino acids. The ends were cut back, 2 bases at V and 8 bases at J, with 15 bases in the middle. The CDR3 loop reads CASSQIGFVKEKLFF. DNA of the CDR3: TGCGCCAGCAGCCAAATAGGGTTTGTCAAGGAAAAACTGTTTTTT.

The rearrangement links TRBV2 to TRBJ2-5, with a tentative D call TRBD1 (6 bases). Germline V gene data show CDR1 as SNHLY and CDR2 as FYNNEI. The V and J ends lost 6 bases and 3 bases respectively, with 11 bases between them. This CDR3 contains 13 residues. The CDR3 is CASSGQREETQYF. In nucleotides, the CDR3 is TGTGCCAGCAGCGGACAGCGAGAAGAGACCCAGTACTTC.

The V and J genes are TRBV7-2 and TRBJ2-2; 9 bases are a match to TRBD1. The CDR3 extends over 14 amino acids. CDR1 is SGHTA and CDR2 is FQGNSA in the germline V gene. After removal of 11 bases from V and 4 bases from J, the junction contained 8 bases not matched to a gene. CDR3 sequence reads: CACTGQGRTGELFF. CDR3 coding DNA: TGTGCCTGTACGGGACAGGGTCGCACCGGGGAGCTGTTTTTT. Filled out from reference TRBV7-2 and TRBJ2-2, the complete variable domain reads GAGVSQSPSNKVTEKGKDVELRCDPISGHTALYWYRQSLGQGLEFLIYFQGNSAPDKSGLPSDRFSAERTGGSVSTLTIQRTQQEDSAVYLCACTGQGRTGELFFGEGSRLTVL.

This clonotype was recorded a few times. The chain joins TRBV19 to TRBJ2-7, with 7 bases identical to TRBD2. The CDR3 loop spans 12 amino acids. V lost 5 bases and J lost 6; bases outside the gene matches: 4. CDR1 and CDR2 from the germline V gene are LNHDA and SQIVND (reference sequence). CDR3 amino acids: CASSGLVGEQYF. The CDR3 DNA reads TGTGCCAGTAGTGGACTAGTTGGCGAGCAGTACTTC.

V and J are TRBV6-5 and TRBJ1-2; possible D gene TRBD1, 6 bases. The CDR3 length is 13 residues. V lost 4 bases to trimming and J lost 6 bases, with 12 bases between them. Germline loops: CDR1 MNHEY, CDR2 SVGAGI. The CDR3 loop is CASSSGGWNGYTF. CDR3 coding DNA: TGTGCCAGCAGTTCGGGGGGCTGGAATGGCTACACCTTC.

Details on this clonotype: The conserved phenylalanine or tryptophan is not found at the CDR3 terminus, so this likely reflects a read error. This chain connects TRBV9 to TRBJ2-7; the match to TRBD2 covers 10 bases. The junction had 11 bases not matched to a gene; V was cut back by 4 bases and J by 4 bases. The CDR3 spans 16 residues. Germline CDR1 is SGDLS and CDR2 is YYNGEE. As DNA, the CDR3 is TGTGCCAGCAGCCCTTCAGGGCTAGCGGGGGTATACGAGCAGTACCTC. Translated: CASSPSGLAGVYEQYL.

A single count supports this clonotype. CDR3 in amino acids: CASSELQAVSLHF. The CDR3 DNA reads as TGTGCCAGCAGTGAATTACAGGCAGTCTCCCTCCACTTT. V gene TRBV6-1 combines with J gene TRBJ1-6, with D perhaps matching TRBD1 (5 bases). The CDR3 covers 13 residues. Trimming pared 2 bases from V and 14 bases from J, leaving 13 bases between. The germline CDR1 and CDR2 sequences are MNHNS and SASEGT.

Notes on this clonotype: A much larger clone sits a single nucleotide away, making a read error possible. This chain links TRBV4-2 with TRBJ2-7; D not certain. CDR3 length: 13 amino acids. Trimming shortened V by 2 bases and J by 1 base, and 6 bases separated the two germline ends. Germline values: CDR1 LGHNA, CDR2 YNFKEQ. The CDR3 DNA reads TGTGCCAGCAGCCAATCCGAGTCCTACGAGCAGTACTTC. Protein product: CASSQSESYEQYF.

The CDR3 sequence is CASSYRVRITDTQYF. The CDR3 DNA is TGTGCCAGCAGCTATAGGGTTAGAATCACAGATACGCAGTATTTT. This chain uses TRBV7-9 with TRBJ2-3; D remains ambiguous. The CDR3 runs 15 residues. V lost 4 bases to trimming and J lost 2 bases, with 13 bases between them. Germline V gives CDR1 SEHNR, CDR2 FQNEAQ (reference sequence). The variable domain in full, with the rest retrieved from reference TRBV7-9 and TRBJ2-3, is DTGVSQNPRHKITKRGQNVTFRCDPISEHNRLYWYRQTLGQGPEFLTYFQNEAQLEKSRLLSDRFSAERPKGSFSTLEIQRTEQGDSAMYLCASSYRVRITDTQYFGPGTRLTVL.

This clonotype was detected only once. CDR3 sequence: CATSGLGNFFSGANVLTF. The CDR3 nucleotides are TGTGCCACCAGTGGTTTAGGGAATTTCTTCTCTGGGGCCAACGTCCTGACTTTC. The rearrangement uses TRBV24-1 and TRBJ2-6; D gene unclear. Germline CDR1 is KGHDR and CDR2 is SFDVKD. Trimming took off 5 bases at V and 0 bases at J, with 16 bases between the two ends. The CDR3 extends over 18 amino acids.

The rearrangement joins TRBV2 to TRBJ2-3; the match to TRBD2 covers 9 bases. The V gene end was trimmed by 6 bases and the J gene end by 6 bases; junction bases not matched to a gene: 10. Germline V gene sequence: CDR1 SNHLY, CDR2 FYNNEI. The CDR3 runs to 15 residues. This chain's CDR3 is CASSWLGGGADTQYF. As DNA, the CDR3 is TGTGCCAGCAGCTGGTTAGGCGGGGGGGCCGATACGCAGTATTTT.

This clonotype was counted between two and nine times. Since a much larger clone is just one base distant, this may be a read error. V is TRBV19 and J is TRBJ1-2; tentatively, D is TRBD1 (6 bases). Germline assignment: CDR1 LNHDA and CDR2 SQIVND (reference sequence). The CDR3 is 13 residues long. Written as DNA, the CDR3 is TGTGCCAGTAGTATAAATCAGGGACATGGCCACACCTTC. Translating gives CASSINQGHGHTF.

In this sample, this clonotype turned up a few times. CDR3 in DNA: TGTGCCAGCAGCCTCCACCCGCAAGAGACCCAGTACTTC. Translation: CASSLHPQETQYF. The chain joins TRBV7-2 to TRBJ2-5; D ambiguous. Germline CDR1 and CDR2: SGHTA and FQGNSA. The CDR3 spans 13 residues. Trimming pared 5 bases from V and 2 bases from J, leaving 9 bases between.

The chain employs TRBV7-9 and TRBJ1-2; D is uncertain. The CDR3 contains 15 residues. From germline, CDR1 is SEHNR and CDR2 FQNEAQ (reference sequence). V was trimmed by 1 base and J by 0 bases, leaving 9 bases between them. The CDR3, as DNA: TGTGCCAGCAGCTTAGAAGTGTCACCTAACTATGGCTACACCTTC. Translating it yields CASSLEVSPNYGYTF.

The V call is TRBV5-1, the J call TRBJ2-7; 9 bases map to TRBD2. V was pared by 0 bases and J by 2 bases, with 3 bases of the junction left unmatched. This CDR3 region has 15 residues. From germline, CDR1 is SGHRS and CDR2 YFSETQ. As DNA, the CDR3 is TGCGCCAGCAGCTTGGTGGCGGGGGGGACCTACGAGCAGTACTTC. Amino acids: CASSLVAGGTYEQYF.

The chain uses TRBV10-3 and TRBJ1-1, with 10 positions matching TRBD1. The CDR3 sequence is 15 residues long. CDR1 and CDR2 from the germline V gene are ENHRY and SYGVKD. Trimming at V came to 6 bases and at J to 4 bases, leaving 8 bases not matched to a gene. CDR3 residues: CAISTTGGKGTEAFF. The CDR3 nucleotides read TGTGCCATCAGCACGACAGGGGGCAAGGGCACTGAAGCTTTCTTT.

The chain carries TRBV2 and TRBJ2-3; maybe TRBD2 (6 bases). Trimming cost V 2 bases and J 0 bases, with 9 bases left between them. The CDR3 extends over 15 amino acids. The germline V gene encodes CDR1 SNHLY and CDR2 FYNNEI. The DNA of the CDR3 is TGTGCCAGCAGTGAACGGGGGAAGAGCACAGATACGCAGTATTTT. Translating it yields CASSERGKSTDTQYF.

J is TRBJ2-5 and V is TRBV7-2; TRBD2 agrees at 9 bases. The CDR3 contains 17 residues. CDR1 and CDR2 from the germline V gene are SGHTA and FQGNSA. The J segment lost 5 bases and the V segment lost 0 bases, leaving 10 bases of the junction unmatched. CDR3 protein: CASSLASSGASGETQYF. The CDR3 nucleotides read TGTGCCAGCAGCTTAGCGTCTAGCGGGGCCTCGGGGGAGACCCAGTACTTC.

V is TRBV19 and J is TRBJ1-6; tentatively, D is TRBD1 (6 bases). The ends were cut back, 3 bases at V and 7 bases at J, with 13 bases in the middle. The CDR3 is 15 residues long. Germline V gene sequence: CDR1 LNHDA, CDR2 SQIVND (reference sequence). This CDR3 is CASSIQQGVNSPLHF. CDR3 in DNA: TGTGCCAGTAGTATCCAACAGGGTGTGAATTCACCCCTCCACTTT.

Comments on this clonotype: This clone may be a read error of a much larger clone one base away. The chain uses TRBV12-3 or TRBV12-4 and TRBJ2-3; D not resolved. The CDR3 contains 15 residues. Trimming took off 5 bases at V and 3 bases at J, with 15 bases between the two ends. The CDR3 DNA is TGTGCCAGCAGTACCCAGGAATTTGGGACAGATACGCAGTATTTT. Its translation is CASSTQEFGTDTQYF.